Below, one T cell receptor (beta chain) is given with its context. This clone's antigen is unknown. No base-level quality is on record; no much larger clone is a single base apart. This sample stems from a study of cytomegalovirus exposure and HLA in healthy donors listed by TCRdb under 2017. Some background on the complete study: An earlier analysis of approximately 590 of the donors reported 276 Gb of sequence data and roughly 110 million unique TCR beta sequences from some 180 million T cells. An early release that covered fewer than 750 HLA-typed donors contained around 300 gigabases of sequencing data and about 84 million unique TCR sequences. Of the 398 genotyped donors, less than 85% were placed in the genetic ancestry cluster associated with self-reported Caucasian donors. The study aimed to test whether signatures of past pathogen exposure could be identified by cataloging public T cell receptors. The study used immunosequencing to profile the T cell repertoires of several hundred subjects and linked those repertoires to cytomegalovirus serostatus. In addition to the first cohort of hundreds of subjects, a separate validation cohort of 120 different subjects was used. To predict cytomegalovirus infection status, the study brought together high-throughput TCR immunosequencing, statistical association of individual TCRs with disease status, and machine learning. In a later analysis, previously published TCR beta repertoires from hundreds of donors were re-analyzed and high-resolution HLA genotyping was added so that TCR occurrence patterns could be studied. Rather than using new phenotypic data, the later analysis identified candidate immune exposures from TCR beta sequences and from how often those sequences occurred across donors. To decide whether each TCR beta V gene segment behaved as functional or pseudogenic, an earlier analysis of several hundred of the donors relied on high-throughput TCR beta sequencing. Donor age, sex, ethnicity and CMV serostatus were compiled alongside the repertoire data. In a later genetic analysis, genome-wide SNP genotypes for about 65% of the roughly 670 donors were used, and that subset was treated as a discovery cohort. All discovery cohort repertoires had been generated on a single sequencing platform. HLA typing included class I and class II loci at four-digit resolution. The number of typed donors differed by locus: about 629-640 for A, B, C, DRB1 and DQB1; 522 for DQA1; around 580 for DPA1; and about 470 for DPB1. Roughly five DR-DQ haplotypes were handled as single units for association and clustering because linkage in the cohort was strong. Among about 390 genotyped donors of the cohort, an average of around 240,000 unique TCR beta nucleotide sequences were sequenced per donor, roughly 20% of them non-productive.

Study-wide findings and limitations: In vitro tests confirmed that a few of the cytomegalovirus-associated TCR beta chains recognize cytomegalovirus antigens. Roughly uniform sequencing depth across donors was assumed in presence/absence analyses, although this assumption may not hold. Because the 87-base-pair reads could not distinguish some IMGT-functional V segments, including TRBV6-2 and TRBV6-3, those segments were excluded. Across donors, most TCR sequences were observed very rarely, whereas some public TCRs were present in many individuals. In an earlier analysis of 500 to 650 of the donors, most TCR beta V segments appeared in productive rearrangements about 87% or about 30% of the time, broadly matching IMGT annotations. A cluster of highly shared sequence variants was judged likely to be a technical artifact of the sequencing pipeline. For the cohort, immune exposure information was limited to CMV serostatus. The cohort was sequenced for TCR beta chains only, and without alpha or paired-chain data the features that could be detected were limited. In a later genetic analysis, a missense DCLRE1C variant was associated with V-gene and J-gene trimming of TCR beta chains, and the association was replicated in an independent cohort. Because HLA typing was unavailable for some donors at each locus, only the typed subset was used in association tests. Several of the top co-occurrence clusters appeared to be linked to parvovirus B19, influenza, CMV and Epstein-Barr virus, according to a later analysis. The classifier was reported to diagnose cytomegalovirus status with high specificity and sensitivity in both the original and validation cohorts. When HLA alleles, especially DR and DQ, strongly co-occurred, TCR associations were difficult to assign to individual alleles. Compared with the approximately 670-donor mean, donors in an Asian-associated ancestry cluster had fewer N-insertions in productive TCRs, according to a later genetic analysis. Compared with equally common non-associated chains, HLA-associated TCR beta chains in a later analysis were more clonally expanded and had lower generation probabilities. According to a later analysis, TCR association rates differed among HLA loci, with DRB1 alleles showing the most associated TCRs and HLA-C alleles showing the fewest. Correlated functional status among segregating V segments might be attributable to linkage disequilibrium, but an unknown experimental factor could not be ruled out. According to a later analysis, most CMV-associated TCR beta chains appeared to be HLA-restricted, and the HLA associations seemed to be driven largely by CMV exposure. In a later analysis, around 17,000 TCR beta sequences were associated with specific HLA alleles at a false discovery rate of 0.05. In the study, some 180 TCR beta chains were listed as associated with cytomegalovirus. Because counts were too low, more than 15 rarely observed V segments, including chromosome 9 orphons, were excluded from the earlier analysis of about 500 of the donors. A further reported finding was that TCR beta sequences accurately predicted the HLA-A and HLA-B alleles for most subjects in the first cohort. The authors suggested that the approach could potentially be generalized to other disease states and immunological phenotypes.

Receptor libraries were prepared by the immunoSEQ multiplex PCR assay. The multiplex PCR relied on a mix of 60 forward primers for TCR Vbeta segments and 13 reverse primers for TCR Jbeta segments. The CDR3 region of rearranged TCR beta genes was amplified from genomic DNA with a multiplex PCR assay. On the Illumina HiSeq System, the amplified TCR beta libraries were sequenced as 87-base-pair reads. Per the source publication's procedure: Across the roughly 600 repertoires, a later analysis counted approximately 75 million unique TCR beta chains, around 11 million of which were shared by at least two donors. To remove PCR and sequencing errors, raw reads were error-corrected and collapsed into unique sequences using a nearest-neighbor algorithm that merged closely related sequences. Alignment of CDR3 sequences to IMGT reference sequences was used to assign V, D and J gene segments. For a sequence to be retained, a match of at least six nucleotides to both a V gene segment and a J gene segment was required. A rearrangement counted as productive if the CDR3 had no stop codons and remained in frame with V and J, and every other rearrangement counted as non-productive. Following IMGT convention, CDR3 was defined as the stretch from the second conserved V-encoded cysteine to the conserved J-encoded phenylalanine. The earlier analysis of about 590 of the donors excluded sequences that lacked an unambiguous match to a single V gene segment. In an earlier analysis of several hundred of the donors, V segments were called functional above 56.7% productive rearrangements and were called segregating when the between-donor standard deviation exceeded 5%. A statistical classification framework was developed to diagnose cytomegalovirus status using the catalog of TCR beta chain sequences. A later analysis assigned V and J genes by comparing TCR nucleotide sequences with IMGT/GENE-DB human TR gene sequences. A later analysis assigned CDR3 sequences and most-parsimonious VDJ recombination scenarios with the TCRdist pipeline. In a later analysis, each TCR beta chain was defined by its CDR3 amino acid sequence together with its V-gene family, and reads without a unique V-gene family were excluded. To address suspected cross-contamination and a sequencing artifact, a later analysis removed roughly 640 highly shared, low-generation-probability nucleotide sequences. For each public chain, a later analysis derived a clonal expansion index from normalized ranks of inferred template counts within each repertoire. A later analysis computed generation probabilities with a VDJ recombination model fitted to out-of-frame rearrangements, and checked the results against IGoR. In a later analysis, hypergeometric tests were used to score TCR-TCR, TCR-HLA and TCR-CMV co-occurrence, with a repertoire-size bias correction applied to TCR pairs. To estimate false discovery rates, a later analysis permuted the HLA or CMV assignments 20 times. In a later analysis, co-occurring TCRs were grouped using DBSCAN, and TCRdist sequence similarity was added for clustering within HLA-allele-positive subsets. Co-occurrence clustering excluded repertoires with fewer than 30,000 or more than 120,000 public chains, plus five with anomalous nucleotide sharing. Drawn from immuneACCESS, this table holds only the in-frame rearrangements with V and J called that TCRdb kept. Clones are partly lost; checked studies trace under half to an unresolved V gene and leave the rest unexplained. That table is the source of V, J and clone size, and D and trimming were worked out from the DNA. Here the sample has 140,000 to 150,000 clones; roughly 80% occur a single time. In total, the top ten clones hold roughly 6.7% of the sample.

The cohort was made up of several hundred healthy bone marrow donors. Cohort members were all nominally healthy when sampled, although unrecorded immune exposures were likely present. The donor tested CMV seropositive and was one of the 289 seropositive cohort members. A peripheral blood sample was collected from each donor, and TCR beta sequencing was performed on peripheral blood mononuclear cells. The Qiagen DNeasy Blood Extraction Kit was used to extract genomic DNA from the blood cell samples. Trimming takes 11 bases off V and 7 bases off J; junction bases not matched to a gene: 6. The germline V gene (reference sequence) yields LNHDA for CDR1 and SQIVND for CDR2. From cysteine to phenylalanine, the CDR3 is 13 amino acids long. CDR3 DNA is the only sequence kept; it has 39 bases, read in frame from the first base.

This TCR was recovered from a woman aged 40 to 50 in good health and CMV-seropositive. The chain is assembled from TRBV19 and TRBJ1-6, with 9 middle bases fitting TRBD1. The sample taken for sequencing was PBMCs. The DNA is as follows: TGTGCCTCGCGGGACAGGGAAAATTCACCCCTCCACTTT. It translates as CASRDRENSPLHF.